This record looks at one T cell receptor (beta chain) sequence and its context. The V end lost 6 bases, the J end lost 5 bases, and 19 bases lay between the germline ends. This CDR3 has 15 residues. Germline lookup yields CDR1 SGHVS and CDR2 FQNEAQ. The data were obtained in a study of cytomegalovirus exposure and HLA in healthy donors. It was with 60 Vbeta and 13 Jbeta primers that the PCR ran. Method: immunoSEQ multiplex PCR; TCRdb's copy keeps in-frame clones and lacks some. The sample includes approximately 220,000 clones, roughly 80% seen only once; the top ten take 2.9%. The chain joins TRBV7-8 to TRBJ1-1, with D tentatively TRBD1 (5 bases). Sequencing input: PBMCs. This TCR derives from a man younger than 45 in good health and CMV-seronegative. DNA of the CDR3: TGTGCCAGCAGGTTAACCAGGAGGGGAGGAACTGAAGCTTTCTTT. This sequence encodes CASRLTRRGGTEAFF.